One and the same sample provided the 8 T cell receptor beta chains below, sequenced in a study of Ad26.COV2.S vaccination and SARS-CoV-2 variants. Libraries were prepared by immunoSEQ multiplex PCR; TCRdb keeps only in-frame clonotypes and omits some of them. The sample carries 350,000 to 500,000 clones, about nine tenths recorded once. Treatment defined: about 20 received Ad26.COV2.S at low or high dose, single or two shots; 5 received placebo; per-sample allocation not given. Sampling occurred on day 63 after the first vaccine or placebo injection. The specimen was peripheral blood, collected in a trial of Ad26.COV2.S vaccine versus placebo. Every receptor here comes from a person aged 18-65 years who received the Ad26.COV2.S COVID-19 vaccine or a placebo.

The chain uses TRBV5-8 and TRBJ1-6, with D perhaps matching TRBD1 (5 bases). V lost 1 base and J lost 8, with 10 bases in between. Germline V lookup: CDR1 SGHTS, CDR2 YDEGEE. CDR3 length: 14 amino acids. DNA for the CDR3: TGTGCCAGCAGCTTGCAGGGACGAGATTCACCCCTCCACTTT. Its translation is CASSLQGRDSPLHF.

The chain employs TRBV11-2 and TRBJ2-1; 13 bases align to TRBD2. This CDR3 has 16 residues. V shed 1 base and J 9 bases; nucleotides not matched to a gene: 6. From germline, CDR1 is SGHAT and CDR2 FQNNGV. The CDR3 is CASSLVLAGGRGEQFF. As DNA, the CDR3 is TGTGCCAGCAGCTTAGTACTAGCGGGAGGGCGGGGTGAGCAGTTCTTC. The whole variable domain, remainder taken from reference TRBV11-2 and TRBJ2-1, is EAGVAQSPRYKIIEKRQSVAFWCNPISGHATLYWYQQILGQGPKLLIQFQNNGVVDDSQLPKDRFSAERLKGVDSTLKIQPAKLEDSAVYLCASSLVLAGGRGEQFFGPGTRLTVL.

As DNA, the CDR3 is TGTGCCAGCAGCTTAGGCGGCCCAGATACGCAGTATTTT. Residues: CASSLGGPDTQYF. The chain employs TRBV11-1 and TRBJ2-3; D is ambiguous. This CDR3 is 13 amino acids long. The V and J ends lost 1 base and 4 bases respectively, with 6 bases between them. Per the germline V gene, CDR1 is SGHAT and CDR2 is FQDESV (reference sequence).

This clone was detected once. J is TRBJ2-2 and V is TRBV28, with D possibly TRBD1 on 5 matching bases. V was pared by 1 base and J by 7 bases, with 19 bases between. Per germline, CDR1 MDHEN and CDR2 SYDVKM. This CDR3 is built from 17 residues. The CDR3 coding sequence is TGTGCCAGCAGTTTATCCGGGTTGGGGCTCGTCGGCGGGGAGCTGTTTTTT. As protein: CASSLSGLGLVGGELFF.

The rearrangement links TRBV5-6 to TRBJ2-2; 9 nucleotides line up with TRBD1. Germline CDR1 SGHDT, CDR2 YYEEEE. After removal of 4 bases from V and 5 bases from J, the junction contained 9 bases not matched to a gene. This CDR3 spans 16 amino acids. Written as DNA, the CDR3 is TGTGCCAGCAGCGAGGGACAGGGATTAGTGACCGGGGAGCTGTTTTTT. Translating gives CASSEGQGLVTGELFF.

The chain carries TRBV5-1 and TRBJ2-7; 10 bases are shared with TRBD1. The CDR3 covers 17 residues. V lost 0 bases to trimming and J lost 3 bases; unmatched junction nucleotides: 9. Looked up from germline, CDR1 is SGHRS and CDR2 is YFSETQ. As DNA, the CDR3 is TGCGCCAGCAGCTTGGGGGCGATCCGGGACAGGGGCTACGAGCAGTACTTC. This sequence encodes CASSLGAIRDRGYEQYF.

The chain joins TRBV5-1 to TRBJ2-5; D call uncertain. CDR3 length: 13 amino acids. CDR1 SGHRS and CDR2 YFSETQ come from the germline V gene. The V gene lost 0 bases and the J gene lost 2 bases, with 5 bases spanning the gap. CDR3 protein: CASSLGPQETQYF. The CDR3 bases are TGCGCCAGCAGCTTGGGGCCTCAAGAGACCCAGTACTTC.

This rearrangement joins TRBV5-1 to TRBJ2-1; 9 bases fit TRBD2. With V trimmed by 3 bases and J by 5 bases, 9 bases remained unmatched. The CDR3 runs 16 residues. Germline-derived CDR1 and CDR2 are SGHRS and YFSETQ. CDR3 in amino acids: CASSSGIAGVHNEQFF. Here the CDR3 DNA reads TGCGCCAGCAGCTCGGGAATAGCGGGAGTTCACAATGAGCAGTTCTTC.